The 14 T cell receptor beta chains listed next were all sequenced from one sample in a study of early T cells in non-severe SARS-CoV-2 infection. TCRdb ran MiXCR on the 5' RACE reads and lists one entry per CDR3 protein. The data show roughly 56,000 distinct CDR3 sequences, 8.5% to 9.5% seen once. Input material: whole blood. The source is an adult who was a healthcare worker with PCR-confirmed SARS-CoV-2 infection or an uninfected control (not recorded which).

This clonotype turned up a few times. The V gene is TRBV11-2, the J gene TRBJ2-3; 7 bases align to TRBD2. The CDR3 length is 16 residues. V lost 5 bases, J lost 6 bases, and 14 bases stayed unmatched. The germline CDR1 and CDR2 sequences are SGHAT and FQNNGV. CDR3 coding DNA: TGTGCCAGCAGCGCCCTAGCGGTAATTCGGGCGGATACGCAGTATTTT. This sequence encodes CASSALAVIRADTQYF.

This clonotype showed up many times. CDR3 residues: CASSQDRVGSDTQYF. As DNA, the CDR3 is TGTGCCAGCAGCCAAGATCGAGTCGGGTCAGATACGCAGTATTTT. V is TRBV4-2 and J is TRBJ2-3, with D uncertain. Trimming pared 0 bases from V and 4 bases from J, leaving 11 bases between. CDR1 and CDR2 (germline): LGHNA, YNFKEQ. The length of the CDR3 is 15 residues.

This clonotype has a handful of counts. The J gene is TRBJ1-2, the V gene TRBV7-2, with a possible D match to TRBD1 (5 bases). The germline V gene encodes CDR1 SGHTA and CDR2 FQGNSA. Trimming removed 2 bases from V and 7 bases from J, with 14 bases in between. CDR3 size: 14 residues. CDR3 in amino acids: CASSLRGGTPGYTF. The CDR3 nucleotides read TGTGCCAGCAGCTTACGTGGGGGAACCCCTGGCTACACCTTC. Variable domain in full (rest from reference TRBV7-2 and TRBJ1-2): GAGVSQSPSNKVTEKGKDVELRCDPISGHTALYWYRQSLGQGLEFLIYFQGNSAPDKSGLPSDRFSAERTGGSVSTLTIQRTQQEDSAVYLCASSLRGGTPGYTFGSGTRLTVV.

This clonotype has only a few counts. The chain combines TRBV20-1 with TRBJ2-3; 10 bases fit TRBD1. The CDR3 runs to 14 residues. J was trimmed by 4 bases and V by 4 bases; bases with no gene match: 5. Per the germline V gene, CDR1 is DFQATT and CDR2 is SNEGSKA (reference sequence). The CDR3 region is CSAMTGGFPDTQYF. The DNA for the CDR3 is TGCAGTGCTATGACAGGGGGCTTCCCAGATACGCAGTATTTT.

This clonotype was recorded a few times. The chain recombines TRBV6-4 with TRBJ1-1; weak D call: TRBD1 (5 bases). This CDR3 region has 14 residues. CDR1 and CDR2 (germline): MRHNA, SNTAGT. V was shortened by 5 bases and J by 2 bases, with 12 bases between the two germline ends. CDR3 nucleotides: TGTGCCAGCAGTCCATCGACAGCCAACACTGAAGCTTTCTTT. It translates to CASSPSTANTEAFF.

This clonotype was seen many times. The chain uses TRBV12-3 or TRBV12-4 and TRBJ1-2; D remains unclear. With 4 bases removed from V and 0 bases from J, the gap between germline ends came to 6 bases. The CDR3 spans 13 residues. CDR3 sequence reads: CASSSSPNYGYTF. The CDR3 DNA follows: TGTGCCAGCAGTTCGAGCCCTAACTATGGCTACACCTTC.

The rearrangement links TRBV6-5 to TRBJ2-3, with D perhaps given as TRBD1 or TRBD2 (6 bases each). The V gene's germline CDR1 is MNHEY and CDR2 SVGAGI. CDR3 size: 15 residues. V lost 4 bases, J lost 2 bases, and 13 bases lay in between. CDR3 region: CASSSPGAATDTQYF. Here the CDR3 DNA reads TGTGCCAGCAGTTCTCCGGGGGCCGCCACAGATACGCAGTATTTT.

The J gene is TRBJ2-5, the V gene TRBV7-2; weak D call: TRBD2 (5 bases). The CDR3 sequence is 15 residues long. Germline V gene sequence: CDR1 SGHTA, CDR2 FQGNSA. Deletions cut 8 bases from V and 0 bases from J, with 16 bases between. The CDR3 coding sequence is TGTGCCAGCGAGCGGTCCCCGATGTACCAAGAGACCCAGTACTTC. Residues: CASERSPMYQETQYF.

This clonotype was detected only a few times. The gene calls are TRBV4-1 and TRBJ1-2, with 11 bases that match TRBD1. The CDR3 is made up of 16 amino acids. From germline, CDR1 is MGHRA and CDR2 YSYEKL. V lost 0 bases and J lost 4; bases outside the gene matches: 4. CDR3 DNA: TGCGCCAGCAGCCAAGATCAGGACAGGGGGCTCTATGGCTACACCTTC. Its translation: CASSQDQDRGLYGYTF.

This clonotype was counted between two and nine times. V and J are TRBV5-1 and TRBJ1-4, with D maybe TRBD1 (6 bases). Looked up from germline, CDR1 is SGHRS and CDR2 is YFSETQ. The CDR3 runs to 15 residues. Trimming shortened V by 2 bases and J by 3 bases, and 11 bases separated the two germline ends. For the CDR3, the DNA is TGCGCCAGCAGCTTACAGGGAGATCCTAATGAAAAACTGTTTTTT. The encoded protein is CASSLQGDPNEKLFF.

This clonotype turned up a few times. The rearrangement joins TRBV20-1 to TRBJ2-3; D remains unclear. The germline CDR1 and CDR2 sequences are DFQATT and SNEGSKA (reference sequence). V lost 4 bases and J 0 bases, leaving 8 bases between the germline ends. The CDR3 is made up of 13 amino acids. The DNA for the CDR3 is TGCAGTGCTAAAGGTGCGAGCACAGATACGCAGTATTTT. Amino acid sequence: CSAKGASTDTQYF.

The rearrangement joins TRBV2 to TRBJ2-3; D unclear. The CDR3 length is 10 residues. The V gene's germline CDR1 is SNHLY and CDR2 FYNNEI. Trimming took 1 base from V and 7 from J, leaving 0 bases between them. The CDR3 sequence: CASSEDTQYF. The DNA for the CDR3 is TGTGCCAGCAGTGAAGATACGCAGTATTTT. The whole variable domain, remainder taken from reference TRBV2 and TRBJ2-3, is EPEVTQTPSHQVTQMGQEVILRCVPISNHLYFYWYRQILGQKVEFLVSFYNNEISEKSEIFDDQFSVERPDGSNFTLKIRSTKLEDSAMYFCASSEDTQYFGPGTRLTVL.

This clonotype came up many times. J is TRBJ2-3 and V is TRBV28; 7 bases are a match to TRBD1. The CDR3 is 15 amino acids. CDR1 and CDR2 from the germline V gene are MDHEN and SYDVKM. After removal of 1 base from V and 3 bases from J, the junction contained 4 bases not matched to a gene. The CDR3 reads CASSLFSGGTDTQYF. For the CDR3, the DNA is TGTGCCAGCAGTTTATTCTCAGGGGGTACAGATACGCAGTATTTT.

This clonotype appeared a few times. The chain couples TRBV3-1 to TRBJ2-2; D remains ambiguous. In germline, CDR1 is LGHDT, CDR2 YNNKEL (reference sequence). The V gene lost 2 bases and the J gene lost 6 bases, with 10 bases spanning the gap. The CDR3 is 14 amino acids. This CDR3 is CASSQRTGPGELFF. For the CDR3, the DNA is TGTGCCAGCAGCCAACGCACTGGACCCGGGGAGCTGTTTTTT.